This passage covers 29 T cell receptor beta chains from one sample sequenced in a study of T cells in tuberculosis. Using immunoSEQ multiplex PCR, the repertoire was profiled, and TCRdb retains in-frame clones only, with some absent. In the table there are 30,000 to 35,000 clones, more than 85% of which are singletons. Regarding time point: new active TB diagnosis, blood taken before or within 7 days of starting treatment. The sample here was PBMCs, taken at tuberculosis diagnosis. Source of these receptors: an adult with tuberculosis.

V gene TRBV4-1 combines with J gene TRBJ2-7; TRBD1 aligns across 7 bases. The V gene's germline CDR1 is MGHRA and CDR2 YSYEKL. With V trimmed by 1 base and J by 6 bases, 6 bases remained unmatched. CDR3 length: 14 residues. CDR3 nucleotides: TGCGCCAGCAGCCAAGTCTTCCCAGGGGGCGAGCAGTACTTC. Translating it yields CASSQVFPGGEQYF.

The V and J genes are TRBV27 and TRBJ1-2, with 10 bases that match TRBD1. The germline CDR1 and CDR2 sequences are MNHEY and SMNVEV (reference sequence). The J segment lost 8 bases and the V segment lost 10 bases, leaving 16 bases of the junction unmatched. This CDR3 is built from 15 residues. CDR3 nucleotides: TGTGCCAACTGTACGGGGGACAGGGGACTTGGCGGCTACACCTTC. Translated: CANCTGDRGLGGYTF.

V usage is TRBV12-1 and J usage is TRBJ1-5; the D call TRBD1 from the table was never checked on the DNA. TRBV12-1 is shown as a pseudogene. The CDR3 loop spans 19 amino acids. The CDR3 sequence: CASRLPEQGGIVTGGPQHF. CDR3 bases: TGTGCCAGCAGACTCCCCGAACAGGGGGGTATTGTCACGGGTGGGCCCCAGCATTTT.

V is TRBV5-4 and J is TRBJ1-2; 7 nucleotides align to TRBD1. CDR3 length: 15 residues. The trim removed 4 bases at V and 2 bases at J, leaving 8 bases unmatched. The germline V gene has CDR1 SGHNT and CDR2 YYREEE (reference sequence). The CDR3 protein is CASSPPGQINYGYTF. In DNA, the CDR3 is TGTGCCAGCAGCCCACCGGGACAGATAAACTATGGCTACACCTTC.

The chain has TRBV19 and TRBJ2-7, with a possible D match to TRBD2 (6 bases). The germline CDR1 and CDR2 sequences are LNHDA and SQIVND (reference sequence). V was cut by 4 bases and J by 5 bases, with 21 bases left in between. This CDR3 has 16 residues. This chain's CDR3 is CASSTYTREATHEQYF. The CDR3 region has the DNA TGTGCCAGTAGTACATACACCAGGGAGGCGACCCACGAGCAGTACTTC.

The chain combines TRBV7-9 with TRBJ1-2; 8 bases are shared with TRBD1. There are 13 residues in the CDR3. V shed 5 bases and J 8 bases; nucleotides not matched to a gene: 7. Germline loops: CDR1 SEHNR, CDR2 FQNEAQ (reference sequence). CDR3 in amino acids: CASSRTGLGGYTF. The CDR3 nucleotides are TGTGCCAGCAGCCGGACAGGGTTGGGAGGCTACACCTTC.

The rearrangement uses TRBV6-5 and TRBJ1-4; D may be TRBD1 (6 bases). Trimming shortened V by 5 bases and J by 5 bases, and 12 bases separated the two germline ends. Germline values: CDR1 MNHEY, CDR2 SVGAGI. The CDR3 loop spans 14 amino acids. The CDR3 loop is CASSPTGPNEKLFF. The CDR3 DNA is TGTGCCAGCAGTCCGACAGGTCCGAATGAAAAACTGTTTTTT.

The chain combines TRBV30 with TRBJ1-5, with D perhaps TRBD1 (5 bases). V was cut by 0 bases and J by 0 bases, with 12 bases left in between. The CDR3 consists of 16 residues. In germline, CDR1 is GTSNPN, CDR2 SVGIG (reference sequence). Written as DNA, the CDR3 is TGTGCCTGGAGTGTTGCGGGGCCGAATAGCAATCAGCCCCAGCATTTT. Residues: CAWSVAGPNSNQPQHF.

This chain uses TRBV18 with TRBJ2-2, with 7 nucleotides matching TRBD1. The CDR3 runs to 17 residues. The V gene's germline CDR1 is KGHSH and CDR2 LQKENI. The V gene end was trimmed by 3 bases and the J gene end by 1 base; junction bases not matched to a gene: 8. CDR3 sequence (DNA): TGTGCCAGCTCACCCCGCCGGGACAGCAAGAACACCGGGGAGCTGTTTTTT. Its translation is CASSPRRDSKNTGELFF.

The CDR3 nucleotides are TGCGCCAGCAGCCAAGATCGGACTAGCGGGAGCTGGGAGCAGTTCTTC. Amino acid sequence: CASSQDRTSGSWEQFF. This chain joins TRBV4-1 and TRBJ2-1; 13 nucleotides match TRBD2. In germline, CDR1 is MGHRA, CDR2 YSYEKL. V gave up 0 bases and J gave up 10 bases; unmatched junction bases: 6. The CDR3 loop spans 16 amino acids.

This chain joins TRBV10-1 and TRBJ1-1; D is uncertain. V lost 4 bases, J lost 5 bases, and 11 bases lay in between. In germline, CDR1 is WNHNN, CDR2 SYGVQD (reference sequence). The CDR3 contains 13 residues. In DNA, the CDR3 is TGCGCCAGCAGTGGAGTACGAGGTACTGAAGCTTTCTTT. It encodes CASSGVRGTEAFF.

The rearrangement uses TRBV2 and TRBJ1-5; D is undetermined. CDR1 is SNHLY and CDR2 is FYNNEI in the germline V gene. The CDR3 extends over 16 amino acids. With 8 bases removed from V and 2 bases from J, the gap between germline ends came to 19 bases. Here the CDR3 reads CASVLEKAIGNQPQHF. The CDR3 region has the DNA TGTGCCAGCGTTCTTGAAAAAGCTATAGGCAATCAGCCCCAGCATTTT.

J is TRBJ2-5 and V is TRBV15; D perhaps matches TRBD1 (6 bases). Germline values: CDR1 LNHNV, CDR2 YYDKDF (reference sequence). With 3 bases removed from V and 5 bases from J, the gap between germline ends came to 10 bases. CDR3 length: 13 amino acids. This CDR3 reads CATSSTGRETQYF. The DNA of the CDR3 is TGTGCCACCAGCAGCACAGGGCGGGAGACCCAGTACTTC.

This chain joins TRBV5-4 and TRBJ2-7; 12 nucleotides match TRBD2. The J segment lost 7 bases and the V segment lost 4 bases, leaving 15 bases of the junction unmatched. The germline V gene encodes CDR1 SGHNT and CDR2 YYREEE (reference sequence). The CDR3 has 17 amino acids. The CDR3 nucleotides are TGTGCCAGCAGCCAAGGACTAGCGGGGACCTCTTTGGGAGAGCAGTACTTC. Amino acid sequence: CASSQGLAGTSLGEQYF.

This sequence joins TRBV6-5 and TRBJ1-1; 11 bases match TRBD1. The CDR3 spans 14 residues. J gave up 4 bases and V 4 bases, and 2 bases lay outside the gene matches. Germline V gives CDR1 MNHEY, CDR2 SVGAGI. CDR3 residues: CASSSGQGGTEAFF. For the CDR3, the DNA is TGTGCCAGCAGTTCGGGACAGGGGGGCACTGAAGCTTTCTTT.

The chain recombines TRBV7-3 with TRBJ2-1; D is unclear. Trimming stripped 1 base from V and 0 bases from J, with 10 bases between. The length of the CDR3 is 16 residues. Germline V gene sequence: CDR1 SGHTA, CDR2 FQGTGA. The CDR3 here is CASSLNGLSSYNEQFF. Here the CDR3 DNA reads TGTGCCAGCAGCTTAAACGGGTTGAGCTCCTACAATGAGCAGTTCTTC.

CDR3 coding DNA: TGTGCCAGCCCTACCCCGGGACAGGGGCTCGATACGCAGTATTTT. Translating it yields CASPTPGQGLDTQYF. The genes are TRBV6-6 and TRBJ2-3; 10 bases align to TRBD1. The germline V gene encodes CDR1 MNHNY and CDR2 SVGAGI (reference sequence). The CDR3 runs to 15 residues. V lost 8 bases and J lost 6; bases outside the gene matches: 11.

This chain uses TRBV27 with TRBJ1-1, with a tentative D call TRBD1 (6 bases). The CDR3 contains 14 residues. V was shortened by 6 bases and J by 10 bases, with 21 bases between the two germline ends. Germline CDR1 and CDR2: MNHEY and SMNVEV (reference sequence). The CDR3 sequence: CASSSGQSFLGAFF. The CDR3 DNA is TGTGCCAGCAGCTCTGGACAGTCTTTCCTGGGAGCTTTCTTT.

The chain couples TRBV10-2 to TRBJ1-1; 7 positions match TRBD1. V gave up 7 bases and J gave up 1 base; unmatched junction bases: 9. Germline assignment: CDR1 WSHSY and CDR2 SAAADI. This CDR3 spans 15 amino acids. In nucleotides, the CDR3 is TGCGCCAGCAACTTAGGACAGGCCGAGAACACTGAAGCTTTCTTT. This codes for CASNLGQAENTEAFF.

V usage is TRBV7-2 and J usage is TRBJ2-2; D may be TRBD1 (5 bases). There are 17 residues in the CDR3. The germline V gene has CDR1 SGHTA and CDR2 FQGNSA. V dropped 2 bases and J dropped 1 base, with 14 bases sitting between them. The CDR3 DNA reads TGTGCCAGCAGCTTAAAGAGTGCTAGGGGGAACACCGGGGAGCTGTTTTTT. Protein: CASSLKSARGNTGELFF.

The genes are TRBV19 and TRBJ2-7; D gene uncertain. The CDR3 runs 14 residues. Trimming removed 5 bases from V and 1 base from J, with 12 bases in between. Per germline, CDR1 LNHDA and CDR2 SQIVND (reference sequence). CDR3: CASSLLMRSYEQYF. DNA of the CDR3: TGTGCCAGTAGTCTCCTCATGAGGTCCTACGAGCAGTACTTC.

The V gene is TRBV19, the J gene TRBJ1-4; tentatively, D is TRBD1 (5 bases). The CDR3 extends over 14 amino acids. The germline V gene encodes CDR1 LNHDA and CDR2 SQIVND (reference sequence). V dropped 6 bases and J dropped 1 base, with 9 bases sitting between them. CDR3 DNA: TGTGCCAGTAGCCCGACAGTAACTAATGAAAAACTGTTTTTT. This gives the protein CASSPTVTNEKLFF.

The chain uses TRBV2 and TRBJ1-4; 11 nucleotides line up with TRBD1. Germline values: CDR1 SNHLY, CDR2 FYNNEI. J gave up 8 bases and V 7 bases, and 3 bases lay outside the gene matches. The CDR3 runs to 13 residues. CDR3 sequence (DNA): TGTGCCAGCACGGGACAGGGGGAGGAAAAACTGTTTTTT. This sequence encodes CASTGQGEEKLFF. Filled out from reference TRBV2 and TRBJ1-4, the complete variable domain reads EPEVTQTPSHQVTQMGQEVILRCVPISNHLYFYWYRQILGQKVEFLVSFYNNEISEKSEIFDDQFSVERPDGSNFTLKIRSTKLEDSAMYFCASTGQGEEKLFFGSGTQLSVL.

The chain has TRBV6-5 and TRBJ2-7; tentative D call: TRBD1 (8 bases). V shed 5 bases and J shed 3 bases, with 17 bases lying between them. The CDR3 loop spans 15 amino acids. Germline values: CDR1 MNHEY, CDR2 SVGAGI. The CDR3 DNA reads TGTGCCAGCAGTACACCACAGGGGGGGTACTACGAGCAGTACTTC. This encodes CASSTPQGGYYEQYF.

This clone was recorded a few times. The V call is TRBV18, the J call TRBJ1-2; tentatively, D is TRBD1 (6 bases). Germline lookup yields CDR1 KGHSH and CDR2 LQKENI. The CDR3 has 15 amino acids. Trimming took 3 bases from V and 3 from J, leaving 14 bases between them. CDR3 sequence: CASSPITGTDYGYTF. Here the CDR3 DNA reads TGTGCCAGCTCACCGATTACAGGGACCGACTATGGCTACACCTTC.

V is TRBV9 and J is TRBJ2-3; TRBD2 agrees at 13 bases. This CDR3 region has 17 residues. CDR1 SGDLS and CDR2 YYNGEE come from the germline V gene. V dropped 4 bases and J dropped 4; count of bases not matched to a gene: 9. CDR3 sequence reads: CASSPHGLAGEPDTQYF. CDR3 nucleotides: TGTGCCAGCAGCCCCCATGGACTAGCGGGGGAACCAGATACGCAGTATTTT.

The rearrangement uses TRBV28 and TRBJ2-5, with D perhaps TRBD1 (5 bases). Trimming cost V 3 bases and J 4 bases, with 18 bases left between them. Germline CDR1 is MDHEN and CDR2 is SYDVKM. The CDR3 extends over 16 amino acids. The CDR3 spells CASSFTDIFIGETQYF. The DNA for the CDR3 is TGTGCCAGCAGTTTTACGGACATTTTTATCGGAGAGACCCAGTACTTC.

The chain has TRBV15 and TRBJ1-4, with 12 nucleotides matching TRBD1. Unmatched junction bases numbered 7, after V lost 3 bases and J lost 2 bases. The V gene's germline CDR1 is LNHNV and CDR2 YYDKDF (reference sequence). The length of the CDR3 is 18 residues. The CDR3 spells CATSSHRDRGQTNEKLFF. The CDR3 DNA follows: TGTGCCACCAGCAGTCACCGGGACAGGGGGCAGACTAATGAAAAACTGTTTTTT.

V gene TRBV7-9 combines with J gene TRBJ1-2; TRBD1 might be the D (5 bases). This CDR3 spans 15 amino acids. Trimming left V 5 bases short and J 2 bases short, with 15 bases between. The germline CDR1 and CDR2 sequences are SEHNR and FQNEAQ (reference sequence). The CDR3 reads CASSPGLPRNYGYTF. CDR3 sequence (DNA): TGTGCCAGCAGCCCGGGACTCCCCCGAAACTATGGCTACACCTTC.